Each of the 29 T cell receptor beta chains below was sequenced from the same sample in a study of blood T cell repertoires in COVID-19. Produced via immunoSEQ multiplex PCR; TCRdb's table is partial and in-frame only. Of around 57,000 clones listed, approximately 90% were seen once; the top ten hold just under 8.5%. Sequenced material: peripheral blood. Receptor source: a human donor with active COVID-19. The donor label of this sample is uncertain.

The chain links TRBV15 to TRBJ2-7; D perhaps matches TRBD2 (5 bases). Per germline, CDR1 LNHNV and CDR2 YYDKDF (reference sequence). V lost 8 bases and J lost 0, with 8 bases in between. This CDR3 contains 12 residues. The CDR3 DNA follows: TGTGCCACCCGGGGTGGCTCCTACGAGCAGTACTTC. Residues: CATRGGSYEQYF.

This clone has more than one count but fewer than ten. The chain has TRBV28 and TRBJ2-1; TRBD1 is a possible D gene (5 bases). The germline V and J ends were trimmed by 3 bases and 4 bases, with 10 bases remaining between them. Germline V gene data show CDR1 as MDHEN and CDR2 as SYDVKM. The CDR3 is 14 residues long. The CDR3 DNA sequence: TGTGCCAGCAGTTTGGGTGGGGCTTACAATGAGCAGTTCTTC. Translation: CASSLGGAYNEQFF.

The gene calls are TRBV5-4 and TRBJ1-4, with D possibly being TRBD1 (5 bases). Trimming stripped 3 bases from V and 5 bases from J, with 11 bases between. This CDR3 is 14 amino acids long. Germline V gene data show CDR1 as SGHNT and CDR2 as YYREEE (reference sequence). As DNA, the CDR3 is TGTGCCAGCAGCTCTGACAGTTTGAATGAAAAACTGTTTTTT. Its protein is CASSSDSLNEKLFF.

The rearrangement joins TRBV21-1 to TRBJ2-1; the table's D gene call, TRBD2, was not cross checked with the DNA. TRBV21-1 is an annotated pseudogene. This CDR3 has 19 residues. The CDR3 DNA follows: TGTGCCAGCAGCAAAGCAGGGATGGGACTAGCGGGCCTCTACAATGAGCAGTTCTTC. Translated, it gives CASSKAGMGLAGLYNEQFF.

The V call is TRBV27, the J call TRBJ2-6; 9 nucleotides align to TRBD1. V lost 7 bases, J lost 4 bases, and 8 bases stayed unmatched. The CDR3 consists of 16 residues. Germline CDR1 and CDR2: MNHEY and SMNVEV (reference sequence). The CDR3 DNA sequence: TGTGCCAGCACCCCGGGACAGGGAAGGGGGGCCAACGTCCTGACTTTC. This codes for CASTPGQGRGANVLTF. Together with reference TRBV27 and TRBJ2-6, the CDR3 gives the full variable domain: EAQVTQNPRYLITVTGKKLTVTCSQNMNHEYMSWYRQDPGLGLRQIYYSMNVEVTDKGDVPEGYKVSRKEKRNFPLILESPSPNQTSLYFCASTPGQGRGANVLTFGAGSRLTVL.

This sequence joins TRBV4-3 and TRBJ2-1; a possible D gene is TRBD1 (5 bases). Germline values: CDR1 LGHNA, CDR2 YSLEER. The CDR3 sequence is 14 residues long. V lost 0 bases, J lost 8 bases, and 11 bases lay in between. CDR3 protein: CASSQDRSGYEQFF. DNA of the CDR3: TGCGCCAGCAGCCAAGATCGTTCAGGGTATGAGCAGTTCTTC.

The chain is built from TRBV28 and TRBJ2-2, with unresolved D. Trimming shortened V by 1 base and J by 7 bases, and 10 bases separated the two germline ends. The CDR3 contains 14 residues. CDR1 and CDR2 (germline): MDHEN, SYDVKM. CDR3 region: CASSLSRKVGELFF. As DNA, the CDR3 is TGTGCCAGCAGTTTATCCAGGAAGGTCGGGGAGCTGTTTTTT.

The J gene is TRBJ2-2, the V gene TRBV6-2 or TRBV6-3, with 15 bases lining up with TRBD2. CDR1 and CDR2 from the germline V gene are MNHEY and SVGEGT. After removal of 4 bases from V and 6 bases from J, the junction contained 6 bases not matched to a gene. The CDR3 runs 17 residues. The CDR3 nucleotides are TGTGCCAGCAGTTCCTCAGGACTAGCGGGAGGGCCCGGGGAGCTGTTTTTT. Protein product: CASSSSGLAGGPGELFF.

V and J are TRBV3-1 (or the pseudogene TRBV3-2) and TRBJ1-6; TRBD1 matches at 7 bases. The CDR3 has 16 amino acids. The V gene end was trimmed by 2 bases and the J gene end by 7 bases; junction bases not matched to a gene: 8. In germline, CDR1 is LGHDT, CDR2 YNNKEL (reference sequence). In DNA, the CDR3 is TGTGCCAGCAGCCAACGGGACAGTAGGTACAATTCACCCCTCCACTTT. Its translation: CASSQRDSRYNSPLHF.

The J gene is TRBJ2-5, the V gene TRBV28; 11 bases are a match to TRBD2. The V and J ends lost 6 bases and 4 bases, in that order; junction bases with no gene match: 16. CDR3 length equals 18 residues. Germline V CDR1 and CDR2: MDHEN, SYDVKM. The CDR3 DNA is TGTGCCAGCAGGGGGGGGATCACTAGCGGGAGTGTCGGAGAGACCCAGTACTTC. Protein sequence: CASRGGITSGSVGETQYF.

This chain links TRBV24-1 with TRBJ2-3, with a weak D call TRBD1 (6 bases). CDR1 and CDR2 (germline): KGHDR, SFDVKD. Trimming shortened V by 7 bases and J by 5 bases, and 12 bases separated the two germline ends. The CDR3 runs 13 residues. The DNA of the CDR3 is TGTGCCACCAGGATACAGGGCGGAGATACGCAGTATTTT. As protein: CATRIQGGDTQYF.

The chain employs TRBV7-9 and TRBJ1-5, with TRBD1 identical over 12 bases. Germline CDR1 reads SEHNR; CDR2 reads FQNEAQ (reference sequence). V gave up 5 bases and J gave up 7 bases; unmatched junction bases: 9. The CDR3 is 16 residues long. The DNA of the CDR3 is TGTGCCAGCAGCGCACCGGGACAGGGGGCGAGGCAGCCCCAGCATTTT. Translated: CASSAPGQGARQPQHF.

The table lists this clone with a few counts. In nucleotides, the CDR3 is TGTGCCAGCAACAGGTTGACCAACTCTGGAAACACCATATATTTT. It yields the protein CASNRLTNSGNTIYF. V usage is TRBV2 and J usage is TRBJ1-3, with D possibly matching TRBD1 (5 bases). Trimming left V 7 bases short and J 0 bases short, with 13 bases between. CDR1 and CDR2 from the germline V gene are SNHLY and FYNNEI. The CDR3 length is 15 residues.

This chain joins TRBV6-5 and TRBJ1-4, with TRBD1 matching 8 bases. Germline CDR1 reads MNHEY; CDR2 reads SVGAGI. V gave up 4 bases and J gave up 12 bases; unmatched junction bases: 7. CDR3 size: 13 residues. The CDR3 region is CASSSTDRGQLFF. The CDR3 bases are TGTGCCAGCAGTTCCACTGACAGGGGACAACTGTTTTTT.

This chain links TRBV7-9 with TRBJ2-5; D is undetermined. This CDR3 contains 11 residues. Germline assignment: CDR1 SEHNR and CDR2 FQNEAQ (reference sequence). V lost 3 bases and J lost 3, with 2 bases in between. As DNA, the CDR3 is TGTGCCAGCAGCTTCAAAGAGACCCAGTACTTC. As protein: CASSFKETQYF. Full variable domain (rest looked up from reference TRBV7-9 and TRBJ2-5): DTGVSQNPRHKITKRGQNVTFRCDPISEHNRLYWYRQTLGQGPEFLTYFQNEAQLEKSRLLSDRFSAERPKGSFSTLEIQRTEQGDSAMYLCASSFKETQYFGPGTRLLVL.

This clone was seen more than once but under ten times. The chain is built from TRBV29-1 and TRBJ2-3, with D unresolved. The CDR3 covers 14 residues. V gave up 6 bases and J gave up 0 bases, with 13 bases separating them. Germline loops: CDR1 SQVTM, CDR2 ANQGSEA. The CDR3 region is CSVVAHTSTDTQYF. The CDR3 coding sequence is TGCAGCGTCGTCGCTCATACTAGCACAGATACGCAGTATTTT.

The chain is built from TRBV7-2 and TRBJ1-3; D possibly corresponds to TRBD1 (6 bases). The CDR3 runs 14 residues. Germline V CDR1 and CDR2: SGHTA, FQGNSA. With 4 bases removed from V and 3 bases from J, the gap between germline ends came to 10 bases. The CDR3 DNA sequence: TGTGCCAGCAGCTCACAGGGCGGTGGAAACACCATATATTTT. Protein: CASSSQGGGNTIYF.

The chain has TRBV7-2 and TRBJ1-2; weak D call: TRBD1 (6 bases). Trimming left V 1 base short and J 5 bases short, with 14 bases between. Germline CDR1 and CDR2: SGHTA and FQGNSA. This CDR3 spans 15 amino acids. This CDR3 reads CASSLGTGSWYGYTF. The DNA of the CDR3 is TGTGCCAGCAGCTTAGGTACAGGGTCTTGGTATGGCTACACCTTC.

The chain combines TRBV29-1 with TRBJ2-3; D possibly corresponds to TRBD2 (5 bases). The V gene lost 1 base and the J gene lost 4 bases, with 15 bases spanning the gap. CDR1 SQVTM and CDR2 ANQGSEA come from the germline V gene. The CDR3 has 15 residues. The CDR3 protein is CSVEVSGLGADTQYF. CDR3 DNA: TGCAGCGTTGAAGTGAGCGGTCTCGGAGCAGATACGCAGTATTTT.

The chain has TRBV19 and TRBJ2-1, with TRBD1 matching over 8 bases. The length of the CDR3 is 15 residues. Germline V gene lookup returns CDR1 LNHDA and CDR2 SQIVND (reference sequence). V was clipped by 6 bases and J by 2 bases; unmatched bases: 6. The CDR3 protein is CASSRGRGTYNEQFF. CDR3 DNA: TGTGCCAGTAGCAGGGGGCGGGGAACCTACAATGAGCAGTTCTTC.

The chain carries TRBV9 and TRBJ2-5; perhaps TRBD1 as D (6 bases). Germline V CDR1 and CDR2: SGDLS, YYNGEE. The CDR3 contains 15 residues. Trimming took off 0 bases at V and 2 bases at J, with 11 bases between the two ends. CDR3 nucleotide sequence: TGTGCCAGCAGCGTAGGAGGGGACAAACAAGAGACCCAGTACTTC. Encoded protein: CASSVGGDKQETQYF.

This clone was detected a few times. The rearrangement uses TRBV19 and TRBJ2-2; D is perhaps TRBD1 (5 bases). Trimming left V 5 bases short and J 4 bases short, with 11 bases between. This CDR3 is 14 amino acids long. Germline CDR1 is LNHDA and CDR2 is SQIVND (reference sequence). The CDR3 is CASSPRVGTGELFF. CDR3 sequence (DNA): TGTGCCAGTAGTCCCAGGGTAGGCACCGGGGAGCTGTTTTTT.

The chain combines TRBV7-9 with TRBJ2-2, with 10 bases matching TRBD2. With 6 bases clipped from V and 7 bases from J, the junction kept 14 bases outside the gene matches. Per the germline V gene, CDR1 is SEHNR and CDR2 is FQNEAQ (reference sequence). This CDR3 contains 17 residues. Written as DNA, the CDR3 is TGTGCCAGCAGTTCCCCCCTAGCGGGGGCGTCAGGCGGGGAGCTGTTTTTT. This sequence encodes CASSSPLAGASGGELFF.

The CDR3 sequence: CASSYSTSGPRGADTQYF. Here the CDR3 DNA reads TGTGCCAGCAGTTACTCGACTAGCGGGCCGAGAGGGGCAGATACGCAGTATTTT. The J gene is TRBJ2-3, the V gene TRBV6-2 or TRBV6-3; 10 positions agree with TRBD2. V dropped 0 bases and J dropped 4; count of bases not matched to a gene: 10. CDR1 is MNHEY, CDR2 SVGEGT, per germline. This CDR3 has 18 residues.

The chain has TRBV18 and TRBJ1-5; 7 bases fit TRBD1. The length of the CDR3 is 14 residues. Germline assignment: CDR1 KGHSH and CDR2 LQKENI. V lost 5 bases to trimming and J lost 2 bases; unmatched junction nucleotides: 3. Here the CDR3 reads CASSSTGGNQPQHF. CDR3 DNA sequence: TGTGCCAGCTCATCAACAGGGGGCAATCAGCCCCAGCATTTT.

This clone was found once. At one end the junction does not follow the germline gene, possibly because of a read error. This chain links TRBV7-3 with TRBJ2-5, with TRBD2 matching 10 bases. The CDR3 runs 17 residues. The germline V gene encodes CDR1 SGHTA and CDR2 FQGTGA. This CDR3 reads CASSLASGGAPREAQYF. The CDR3 nucleotides read TGTGCCAGCAGCTTAGCTAGCGGGGGTGCCCCAAGAGAGGCCCAGTACTTC. The whole variable domain, remainder taken from reference TRBV7-3 and TRBJ2-5, is GAGVSQTPSNKVTEKGKYVELRCDPISGHTALYWYRQSLGQGPEFLIYFQGTGAADDSGLPNDRFFAVRPEGSVSTLKIQRTERGDSAVYLCASSLASGGAPREAQYFGPGTRLLVL.

The chain combines TRBV11-2 with TRBJ2-5, with a weak D call TRBD1 (7 bases). The CDR3 length is 16 residues. CDR1 and CDR2 from the germline V gene are SGHAT and FQNNGV. Trimming shortened V by 5 bases and J by 0 bases, and 16 bases separated the two germline ends. The CDR3 spells CASSQGGSWYQETQYF. The CDR3 bases are TGTGCCAGCAGCCAGGGGGGCTCCTGGTACCAAGAGACCCAGTACTTC.

V usage is TRBV7-8 and J usage is TRBJ2-5, with TRBD2 identical over 13 bases. The J segment lost 5 bases and the V segment lost 5 bases, leaving 5 bases of the junction unmatched. CDR3 length: 15 amino acids. Germline CDR1 and CDR2: SGHVS and FQNEAQ. The CDR3 is CASSQGLAGFETQYF. DNA for the CDR3: TGTGCCAGCAGCCAGGGACTAGCGGGATTCGAGACCCAGTACTTC.

The chain uses TRBV18 and TRBJ2-7, with 10 bases matching TRBD1. V trimming: 6 bases; J trimming: 6 bases; junction bases outside the gene matches: 5. Germline values: CDR1 KGHSH, CDR2 LQKENI. There are 13 residues in the CDR3. CDR3 DNA: TGTGCCAGCTCTCGGACAGGGGGGTTCGAGCAGTACTTC. Protein sequence: CASSRTGGFEQYF.